This record looks at one TCR beta chain sequence and its context. Antigen unknown. Template material for amplifying TCR beta CDR3 regions consisted of RNA transcripts. The study used the HTBI primer set for a first-round RT-PCR of the TCR CDR3. Each CDR3 protein is one row after TCRdb ran MiXCR on the multiplex PCR reads. Seen here are a few hundred thousand distinct CDR3 sequences, about 16% observed once, and the top ten hold approximately 30%. It was approximately 9.4 ml of fresh peripheral blood that supplied the PBMCs. The data belong to a study of T cells in Graves' hyperthyroidism and ophthalmopathy. Study results and limitations: Most expanded thyroid clonotypes above 0.001 recurred in blood. Stable hyperthyroidism and ophthalmopathy were separated using 13 V-J signatures.

This receptor was taken from a woman aged 25 to 39 with Graves' hyperthyroidism. Material: blood.

This chain's CDR3 is CASSLGRGPIFEKLFF. The CDR3 region has the DNA TGTGCCAGCAGTCTCGGGCGGGGGCCCATATTTGAAAAACTGTTTTTT. The rearrangement links TRBV2 to TRBJ1-4; maybe TRBD1 (6 bases). The CDR3 sequence is 16 residues long. The germline V gene has CDR1 SNHLY and CDR2 FYNNEI. Between the trimmed V and J ends, which lost 5 bases and 7 bases, there was a span of 20 bases.